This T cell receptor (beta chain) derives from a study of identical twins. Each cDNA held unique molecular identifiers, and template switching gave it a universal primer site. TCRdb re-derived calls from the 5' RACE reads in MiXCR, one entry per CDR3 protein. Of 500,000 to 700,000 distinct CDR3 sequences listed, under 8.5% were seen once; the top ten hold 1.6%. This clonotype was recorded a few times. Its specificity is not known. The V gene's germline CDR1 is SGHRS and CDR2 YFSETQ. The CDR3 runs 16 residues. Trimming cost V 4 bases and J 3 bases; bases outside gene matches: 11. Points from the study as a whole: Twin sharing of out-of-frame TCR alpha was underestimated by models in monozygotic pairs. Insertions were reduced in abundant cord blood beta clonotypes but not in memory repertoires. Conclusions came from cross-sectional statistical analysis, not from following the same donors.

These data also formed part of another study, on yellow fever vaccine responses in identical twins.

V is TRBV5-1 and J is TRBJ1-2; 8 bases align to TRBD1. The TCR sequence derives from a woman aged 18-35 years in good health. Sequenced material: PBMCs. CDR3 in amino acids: CASSVSGTGGHYGYTF. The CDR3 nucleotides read TGCGCCAGCAGCGTATCCGGGACAGGAGGTCACTATGGCTACACCTTC.